This section outlines one TCR beta chain sequence together with its context. The data derive from a study of blood T cell repertoires in COVID-19. Clinical history reported by participants formed the basis on which cohorts were assigned. Under the authors' procedure: How many nucleated cells were present was estimated from reference gene primer amplification. The protocol was immunoSEQ multiplex PCR, while the TCRdb copy is restricted to in-frame clones and leaves out a portion. V, J and clone size derive from that table, while D and trimming were established from the DNA sequence. The table lists under 300,000 clones, about nine tenths of them singletons. This clonotype was obtained from a woman aged 40-49 years with acute COVID-19. Sequenced material: PBMCs or T cells enriched from blood (not recorded which).

CDR3 region: CASQRTYEQYV. DNA of the CDR3: TGTGCCAGCCAGCGAACCTACGAGCAGTACGTC. This chain uses TRBV6-5 with TRBJ2-7, with unresolved D. Germline loops: CDR1 MNHEY, CDR2 SVGAGI. This CDR3 region has 11 residues. Trimming cost V 8 bases and J 2 bases, with 7 bases left between them.